This is a list of T cell receptor beta chains from one sample in a study of blood T cell repertoires in COVID-19. The protocol was immunoSEQ multiplex PCR, while the TCRdb copy is restricted to in-frame clones and leaves out a portion. The sample shows 280,000 or so clones, 89% of them seen only once. What was sequenced was peripheral blood. These receptors all come from a woman aged 60-75 years with acute or convalescent COVID-19. The CDR3 runs from the conserved cysteine through the conserved F or W. D genes are given only for firm matches. The listing skips clone size in some rows; elsewhere it reads once, few, many or a size class.

v_call	clone_size	d_call	j_call	cdr3_aa	cdr3_nt
TRBV4-1	-	-	TRBJ2-2	CASSQEVVANTGELFF	TGCGCCAGCAGCCAAGAGGTGGTGGCAAACACCGGGGAGCTGTTTTTT
TRBV2	-	-	TRBJ2-5	CASKRVAETQYF	TGTGCCAGCAAGAGGGTCGCGGAGACCCAGTACTTC
TRBV6-1	-	-	TRBJ2-3	CASSARAGPPTDTQYF	TGTGCCAGCAGTGCCAGGGCGGGACCCCCCACAGATACGCAGTATTTT
TRBV28	-	TRBD2	TRBJ2-3	CASRGTSGSVDTQYF	TGTGCCAGCAGGGGGACTAGCGGGAGTGTGGATACGCAGTATTTT
TRBV12-3/TRBV12-4	-	-	TRBJ2-5	CASTIGGRETQYF	TGTGCCAGCACCATCGGAGGGAGAGAGACCCAGTACTTC
TRBV18	once	-	TRBJ1-3	CASSPSGPGVGNTIYF	TGTGCCAGCTCACCGTCCGGGCCGGGGGTTGGAAACACCATATATTTT
TRBV27	-	TRBD1	TRBJ1-5	CASARTGGNQPQHF	TGTGCCAGCGCTAGAACAGGGGGCAATCAGCCCCAGCATTTT
TRBV7-7	-	-	TRBJ1-1	CASSLASGEDDKNTEAFF	TGTGCCAGCAGCTTAGCGTCGGGGGAGGACGACAAGAACACTGAAGCTTTCTTT
TRBV6-5	-	TRBD2	TRBJ2-3	CASSYSGRAGDTQYF	TGTGCCAGCAGTTATAGCGGGAGGGCCGGAGATACGCAGTATTTT
TRBV3-1/TRBV3-2	-	-	TRBJ2-3	CASSQGRGGDTQYF	TGTGCCAGCAGCCAAGGGAGGGGAGGAGATACGCAGTATTTT
TRBV7-9	-	TRBD1	TRBJ1-2	CASSSIAPGQAYGYTF	TGTGCCAGCAGCTCTATAGCCCCGGGACAGGCCTATGGCTACACCTTC
TRBV6-5	-	TRBD2	TRBJ2-7	CASSYRIAGWYEQYF	TGTGCCAGCAGTTACAGGATAGCGGGGTGGTACGAGCAGTACTTC
TRBV10-3	-	-	TRBJ2-3	CAISESDTQYF	TGTGCCATCAGTGAATCGGATACGCAGTATTTT
TRBV19	-	TRBD2	TRBJ2-7	CASSQQRGGYEQYF	TGTGCCAGTAGCCAACAGCGGGGGGGATACGAGCAGTACTTC
TRBV7-3	-	-	TRBJ1-1	CASSPAGGKNTEAFF	TGTGCCAGCAGCCCGGCCGGGGGGAAGAACACTGAAGCTTTCTTT
TRBV5-4	-	TRBD2	TRBJ2-1	CASSFRAGVNNEQFF	TGTGCCAGCAGCTTCCGAGCGGGGGTAAACAATGAGCAGTTCTTC
TRBV4-1	-	TRBD1	TRBJ1-1	CASSQQGGITEAFF	TGCGCCAGCAGCCAGCAGGGGGGAATCACTGAAGCTTTCTTT
TRBV4-1	many	TRBD1	TRBJ2-7	CASSPHWDRRAYEQYF	TGCGCCAGCAGCCCCCATTGGGACAGGCGGGCCTACGAGCAGTACTTC
TRBV25-1	-	-	TRBJ1-1	CASSEFIGPGEAFF	TGTGCCAGCAGTGAATTTATAGGTCCCGGGGAAGCTTTCTTT
TRBV2	-	TRBD1	TRBJ1-1	CASSEALQGTEAFF	TGTGCCAGCAGTGAAGCTTTACAGGGGACTGAAGCTTTCTTT
TRBV6-4	-	TRBD1	TRBJ1-2	CASSTGTGAFDGYTF	TGTGCCAGCAGTACCGGGACAGGAGCTTTTGACGGCTACACCTTC
TRBV21-1	-	-	TRBJ2-7	CASSKVCQGAYEQYF	TGTGCCAGCAGCAAAGTGTGTCAGGGTGCGTACGAGCAGTACTTC
TRBV30	-	TRBD1	TRBJ1-1	CAWSIVKTGVTEAFF	TGTGCCTGGTCAATTGTTAAGACAGGGGTTACTGAAGCTTTCTTT
TRBV7-9	-	TRBD1	TRBJ1-1	CASTRFGTGPTEAFF	TGTGCCAGCACTCGCTTTGGGACAGGGCCCACTGAAGCTTTCTTT
TRBV5-1	-	-	TRBJ1-2	CASRQGGYGYTF	TGCGCCAGCAGACAGGGTGGCTATGGCTACACCTTC
TRBV27	-	TRBD2	TRBJ2-7	CASSLVGTSLYEQYF	TGTGCCAGCAGTTTAGTTGGGACTAGCCTCTACGAGCAGTACTTC
TRBV5-4	-	-	TRBJ2-3	CASSLKRASTDTQYF	TGTGCCAGCAGCTTGAAGCGGGCCAGCACAGATACGCAGTATTTT
TRBV4-3	-	TRBD2	TRBJ2-5	CASSHLLAGEETQYF	TGCGCCAGCAGCCATTTACTAGCGGGAGAGGAGACCCAGTACTTC
TRBV29-1	-	TRBD1	TRBJ2-4	CSVGQGNENIQYF	TGCAGCGTTGGACAGGGGAACGAAAACATTCAGTACTTC
TRBV12-3/TRBV12-4	-	TRBD1	TRBJ2-5	CASSGGRETQYF	TGTGCCAGCTCAGGGGGTCGGGAGACCCAGTACTTC
TRBV30	-	-	TRBJ1-4	CACPLAGAEKLFF	TGTGCCTGTCCCTTGGCAGGGGCTGAAAAACTGTTTTTT
TRBV6-4	-	-	TRBJ1-1	CASKSGGINTEAFF	TGTGCCAGCAAATCCGGAGGAATCAACACTGAAGCTTTCTTT
TRBV2	-	TRBD2	TRBJ2-3	CASRDFFGTSGVPSTDTQYF	TGTGCCAGCAGGGACTTCTTCGGGACTAGCGGGGTTCCTAGCACAGATACGCAGTATTTT
TRBV24-1	-	-	TRBJ2-3	CATRPGLSTDTQYF	TGTGCCACCAGGCCGGGTCTGAGCACAGATACGCAGTATTTT
TRBV5-4	-	TRBD2	TRBJ2-3	CASSLLAGVTDTQYF	TGTGCCAGCAGCCTCCTAGCGGGAGTTACAGATACGCAGTATTTT
TRBV5-6	-	-	TRBJ1-4	CASSNPLQGRSEKLFF	TGTGCCAGCAGCAACCCGTTACAGGGAAGGTCTGAAAAACTGTTTTTT
TRBV7-2	-	-	TRBJ2-3	CASSLMTGASTDTQYF	TGTGCCAGCAGCTTAATGACAGGAGCTAGCACAGATACGCAGTATTTT
TRBV6-5	-	TRBD1	TRBJ1-1	CASSDRGTVNTEAFF	TGTGCCAGCAGCGACAGGGGTACCGTGAACACTGAAGCTTTCTTT
TRBV18	few	-	TRBJ1-2	CASSPIQGVSGYTF	TGTGCCAGCTCACCAATACAGGGTGTTAGTGGCTACACCTTC
TRBV5-1	-	TRBD1	TRBJ1-1	CASSHQGVDTEAFF	TGCGCCAGCAGCCATCAGGGGGTAGACACTGAAGCTTTCTTT
TRBV19	-	TRBD2	TRBJ2-7	CASSRAGTSGSEQYF	TGTGCCAGTAGCCGCGCCGGGACTAGCGGGAGCGAGCAGTACTTC
TRBV28	few	-	TRBJ1-6	CASSFRQGRSPLHF	TGTGCCAGCAGTTTCCGGCAGGGGAGATCACCCCTCCACTTT
TRBV19	-	-	TRBJ1-5	CASSLNGRGYSNQPQHF	TGTGCCAGCAGCCTTAATGGCAGGGGCTATAGCAATCAGCCCCAGCATTTT
TRBV4-3	-	-	TRBJ2-1	CASSQARLYNEQFF	TGCGCCAGCAGCCAAGCTAGACTCTACAATGAGCAGTTCTTC
TRBV5-1	-	-	TRBJ1-1	CASSPDSPGNTEAFF	TGCGCCAGCAGCCCCGACAGTCCGGGGAACACTGAAGCTTTCTTT